The 30 T cell receptor beta chains given below trace back to one sample, sequenced in a study of human T cells and chemical hapten exposure. Time point: pre-sensitization, week 0. Described treatment: therapeutic diphenylcyclopropenone sensitization with weekly scalp DPC. MiXCR, applied by TCRdb to the RACE reads, yields one record per CDR3 protein. Among 80,000 to 100,000 distinct CDR3 sequences listed, about a tenth were seen once. The source material was whole blood, sampled in connection with sensitization to the hapten diphenylcyclopropenone (DPC). The receptors derive from an older woman with alopecia areata. Some clones in this sample may be carry-over from other donors' samples.

As for this clonotype: A much larger clone is a single base away; this may be a read error. The rearrangement uses TRBV11-2 and TRBJ2-1; no clear D gene. This CDR3 region has 12 residues. Germline assignment: CDR1 SGHAT and CDR2 FQNNGV. Trimming cost V 1 base and J 10 bases, with 8 bases left between them. The DNA for the CDR3 is TGTGCCAGCAGCTTAGTGGTAGGAGAGCAGTTCTTC. Its protein is CASSLVVGEQFF. The complete variable domain, with remaining parts taken from reference TRBV11-2 and TRBJ2-1, reads EAGVAQSPRYKIIEKRQSVAFWCNPISGHATLYWYQQILGQGPKLLIQFQNNGVVDDSQLPKDRFSAERLKGVDSTLKIQPAKLEDSAVYLCASSLVVGEQFFGPGTRLTVL.

The chain is built from TRBV27 and TRBJ2-7; 9 bases agree with TRBD1. The CDR3 is made up of 15 amino acids. After removal of 7 bases from V and 3 bases from J, the junction contained 10 bases not matched to a gene. Germline assignment: CDR1 MNHEY and CDR2 SMNVEV (reference sequence). The CDR3 spells CASNTNRGRVYEQYF. CDR3 coding DNA: TGTGCCAGCAACACGAACAGGGGGCGAGTCTACGAGCAGTACTTC.

The J gene is TRBJ2-5, the V gene TRBV12-3 or TRBV12-4, with D possibly being TRBD2 (7 bases). The V and J ends lost 7 bases and 5 bases respectively, with 17 bases between them. The CDR3 runs to 14 residues. CDR3 DNA: TGTGCCAGCACCCCCTTGGGGAGGGGGGAGACCCAGTACTTC. Its translation is CASTPLGRGETQYF.

This clonotype was detected ten times or more. J is TRBJ2-7 and V is TRBV5-1; 8 nucleotides match TRBD2. The CDR3 loop spans 18 amino acids. Germline V gene lookup returns CDR1 SGHRS and CDR2 YFSETQ. The J segment lost 1 base and the V segment lost 4 bases, leaving 16 bases of the junction unmatched. CDR3 sequence (DNA): TGCGCCAGCAGCCAACTACCTAGCGGGCCCATGGGGTCCTACGAGCAGTACTTC. Translating it yields CASSQLPSGPMGSYEQYF.

This clonotype was counted only a few times. The chain links TRBV7-8 to TRBJ1-6; D is unresolved. CDR3 size: 14 residues. Germline assignment: CDR1 SGHVS and CDR2 FQNEAQ. Trimming removed 2 bases from V and 8 bases from J, with 10 bases in between. CDR3 coding DNA: TGTGCCAGCAGCTTACGTCCAACTTATTCACCCCTCCACTTT. Protein: CASSLRPTYSPLHF.

This clonotype was seen a few times. The chain uses TRBV6-5 and TRBJ2-2, with D possibly being TRBD1 (6 bases). The CDR3 is 15 amino acids. Germline V gene data show CDR1 as MNHEY and CDR2 as SVGAGI. V was cut by 2 bases and J by 3 bases, with 10 bases left in between. In DNA form, the CDR3 reads TGTGCCAGCAGTTACAACAGGGCCGACACCGGGGAGCTGTTTTTT. This translates into CASSYNRADTGELFF.

A few counts support this clonotype. CDR3 in amino acids: CASRRQASEAFF. The CDR3 nucleotides read TGTGCCAGCAGGCGACAGGCTTCTGAAGCTTTCTTT. The chain recombines TRBV6-1 with TRBJ1-1; a possible D gene is TRBD1 (6 bases). Per germline, CDR1 MNHNS and CDR2 SASEGT. V shed 6 bases and J shed 6 bases, with 11 bases lying between them. CDR3 size: 12 residues.

The V and J genes are TRBV3-1 and TRBJ1-5; 7 bases agree with TRBD1. This CDR3 is 14 amino acids long. The ends lost 4 bases at V and 5 bases at J; junction bases unmatched: 5. Germline CDR1 is LGHDT and CDR2 is YNNKEL (reference sequence). The CDR3 bases are TGTGCCAGCAGCCTTAGACAGGGAGATCAGCCCCAGCATTTT. Translating gives CASSLRQGDQPQHF.

This clonotype was observed many times. The CDR3 DNA follows: TGTGCTAGTGGTTTGGGTGAAAAACTGTTTTTT. Its protein is CASGLGEKLFF. The chain uses TRBV12-5 and TRBJ1-4; D remains unclear. V was shortened by 1 base and J by 7 bases, with 1 base between the two germline ends. CDR1 is LGHNT and CDR2 is FRNRAP in the germline V gene. This CDR3 contains 11 residues.

The sample holds many counts of this clonotype. The chain carries TRBV5-1 and TRBJ2-3, with 7 bases lining up with TRBD2. The CDR3 contains 16 residues. J gave up 2 bases and V 2 bases, and 8 bases lay outside the gene matches. Germline V CDR1 and CDR2: SGHRS, YFSETQ. CDR3 nucleotide sequence: TGCGCCAGCAGCTTCTTCCGGGGGGACTACACAGATACGCAGTATTTT. Translating gives CASSFFRGDYTDTQYF.

In its sample, this clonotype was seen many times. The genes are TRBV21-1 and TRBJ1-1. TRBV21-1 is marked as a pseudogene. The CDR3 has 16 residues. The chain's CDR3 is CASSFTGVMIDTEAFF. DNA for the CDR3: TGTGCCAGCAGCTTTACGGGAGTGATGATAGACACTGAAGCTTTCTTT.

CDR3 nucleotides: TGTGCCAGCAGCCAGCGGGACAGGGAGGAGACCCAGTACTTC. This translates into CASSQRDREETQYF. The gene calls are TRBV3-1 and TRBJ2-5; 9 nucleotides agree with TRBD1. With V trimmed by 3 bases and J by 5 bases, 4 bases remained unmatched. There are 14 residues in the CDR3. CDR1 and CDR2 from the germline V gene are LGHDT and YNNKEL (reference sequence).

This clonotype was found many times. The V call is TRBV19, the J call TRBJ1-5; D perhaps matches TRBD1 (6 bases). This CDR3 spans 14 amino acids. Per germline, CDR1 LNHDA and CDR2 SQIVND (reference sequence). Trimming cost V 9 bases and J 1 base, with 13 bases left between them. CDR3 region: CASTETGSNQPQHF. The CDR3 nucleotides read TGTGCCAGCACCGAAACAGGGAGCAATCAGCCCCAGCATTTT.

This clonotype was counted a few times. The chain is built from TRBV6-6 and TRBJ2-7; 8 bases are a match to TRBD1. The V gene end was trimmed by 2 bases and the J gene end by 6 bases; junction bases not matched to a gene: 12. CDR1 and CDR2 (germline): MNHNY, SVGAGI (reference sequence). This CDR3 spans 16 amino acids. The CDR3, as DNA: TGTGCCAGCAGTTACAGAAGAGGACAGGGAAGTAGCGAGCAGTACTTC. Amino acids: CASSYRRGQGSSEQYF.

This clonotype was observed a few times. The chain employs TRBV20-1 and TRBJ2-7, with D perhaps TRBD1 (6 bases). V was shortened by 3 bases and J by 0 bases, with 9 bases between the two germline ends. The germline V gene encodes CDR1 DFQATT and CDR2 SNEGSKA (reference sequence). This CDR3 region has 13 residues. CDR3 sequence reads: CSARTGFSYEQYF. CDR3 nucleotides: TGCAGTGCTAGGACAGGCTTCTCCTACGAGCAGTACTTC.

This clonotype occurred a few times. The rearrangement uses TRBV7-9 and TRBJ2-4; no clear D. The CDR3 runs to 12 residues. V was clipped by 8 bases and J by 6 bases, with 11 bases between them. In germline, CDR1 is SEHNR, CDR2 FQNEAQ (reference sequence). CDR3 loop: CASLVPPNIQYF. The DNA of the CDR3 is TGTGCCAGCCTCGTCCCCCCAAACATTCAGTACTTC.

This clonotype was recorded at least ten times. This chain connects TRBV11-2 to TRBJ1-3, with a tentative D call TRBD1 (5 bases). The CDR3 has 15 amino acids. CDR1 and CDR2 (germline): SGHAT, FQNNGV. V gave up 7 bases and J gave up 9 bases, with 22 bases separating them. CDR3 coding DNA: TGTGCCAGCACCACTAACAGGCCGACTGTGGGCACCATATATTTT. Amino acids: CASTTNRPTVGTIYF.

This clonotype showed up many times. V is TRBV20-1 and J is TRBJ2-5; 11 bases agree with TRBD2. J lost 0 bases, V lost 6 bases, and 9 bases had no gene match. The germline V gene has CDR1 DFQATT and CDR2 SNEGSKA (reference sequence). CDR3 length: 16 residues. CDR3 in amino acids: CSALNPSGGHQETQYF. In DNA, the CDR3 is TGCAGTGCCCTTAACCCTAGCGGGGGGCACCAAGAGACCCAGTACTTC.

This clonotype was picked up a small number of times. This rearrangement joins TRBV7-2 to TRBJ2-7; TRBD2 matches at 13 bases. This CDR3 is built from 14 residues. Germline CDR1 reads SGHTA; CDR2 reads FQGNSA. The junction had 2 bases not matched to a gene; V was cut back by 5 bases and J by 4 bases. Here the CDR3 DNA reads TGTGCCAGCAGCGCGACTAGCGGGGGGTACGAGCAGTACTTC. Amino acids: CASSATSGGYEQYF.

The sample holds a few counts of this clonotype. The chain links TRBV5-1 to TRBJ2-7; 9 nucleotides match TRBD1. This CDR3 spans 14 amino acids. V was clipped by 4 bases and J by 6 bases; unmatched bases: 8. Germline values: CDR1 SGHRS, CDR2 YFSETQ. CDR3: CASSRRTGVGEQYF. The CDR3 nucleotides are TGCGCCAGCAGCCGTAGGACAGGGGTCGGCGAGCAGTACTTC.

This clonotype occurred many times. The chain carries TRBV7-9 and TRBJ1-2; 8 nucleotides agree with TRBD1. The V gene's germline CDR1 is SEHNR and CDR2 FQNEAQ (reference sequence). The J segment lost 4 bases and the V segment lost 4 bases, leaving 5 bases of the junction unmatched. CDR3 length: 14 amino acids. The CDR3: CASSSGGVLYGYTF. The CDR3 DNA reads as TGTGCCAGCAGCTCAGGGGGCGTTCTCTATGGCTACACCTTC.

A few counts support this clonotype. The rearrangement uses TRBV7-8 and TRBJ2-7; TRBD1 matches 9 bases. Unmatched junction bases numbered 6, after V lost 1 base and J lost 2 bases. Germline lookup yields CDR1 SGHVS and CDR2 FQNEAQ. The CDR3 sequence is 16 residues long. For the CDR3, the DNA is TGTGCCAGCAGCTTAGAGGTGACAGGGGGGACCTACGAGCAGTACTTC. Protein: CASSLEVTGGTYEQYF.

The table lists this clonotype with many counts. The rearrangement uses TRBV29-1 and TRBJ1-1; 10 bases fit TRBD1. This CDR3 comprises 13 residues. With 3 bases clipped from V and 3 bases from J, the junction kept 1 base outside the gene matches. CDR1 is SQVTM, CDR2 ANQGSEA, per germline. The CDR3 region has the DNA TGCAGCGTTGAGGACAGGGGGGACACTGAAGCTTTCTTT. Its translation is CSVEDRGDTEAFF.

The chain is built from TRBV6-5 and TRBJ2-5; the D is unclear. This CDR3 has 15 amino acids. Trimming shortened V by 6 bases and J by 1 base, and 15 bases separated the two germline ends. CDR1 is MNHEY and CDR2 is SVGAGI in the germline V gene. CDR3 protein: CASSPLRSTQETQYF. CDR3 in DNA: TGTGCCAGCAGCCCCCTCCGCTCTACCCAAGAGACCCAGTACTTC.

The sample holds a few counts of this clonotype. This chain links TRBV10-1 with TRBJ2-7; 10 positions agree with TRBD1. J was trimmed by 7 bases and V by 7 bases; bases with no gene match: 7. The CDR3 totals 13 residues. Germline V CDR1 and CDR2: WNHNN, SYGVQD (reference sequence). The CDR3 reads CASMSGTGVEQYF. DNA of the CDR3: TGCGCCAGCATGTCCGGGACAGGGGTTGAGCAGTACTTC.

The chain recombines TRBV10-3 with TRBJ2-7; 10 bases match TRBD1. The CDR3 sequence is 13 residues long. After removal of 11 bases from V and 4 bases from J, the junction contained 8 bases not matched to a gene. Germline V gene lookup returns CDR1 ENHRY and CDR2 SYGVKD. CDR3 protein: CALRGDRGYEQYF. CDR3 bases: TGTGCCCTTAGAGGGGACAGGGGATACGAGCAGTACTTC.

This clonotype was picked up many times. This rearrangement joins TRBV29-1 to TRBJ1-5; D is ambiguous. Germline loops: CDR1 SQVTM, CDR2 ANQGSEA. This CDR3 contains 12 residues. V gave up 4 bases and J gave up 4 bases, with 8 bases separating them. In DNA form, the CDR3 reads TGCAGCGTTGGTAGGCCGAATCAGCCCCAGCATTTT. Its protein is CSVGRPNQPQHF.

The CDR3 bases are TGTGCCAGCAGCTTAATAGGTGGGGACACTGAAGCTTTCTTT. As protein: CASSLIGGDTEAFF. This chain connects TRBV7-3 to TRBJ1-1; D is undetermined. V gave up 1 base and J gave up 3 bases, with 9 bases separating them. Germline V gene sequence: CDR1 SGHTA, CDR2 FQGTGA. The CDR3 is 14 residues long.

This clonotype was counted at least ten times. The rearrangement links TRBV7-2 to TRBJ2-7, with D possibly matching TRBD1 (5 bases). Germline values: CDR1 SGHTA, CDR2 FQGNSA. Trimming removed 5 bases at V and 4 bases at J, with 15 bases between. The CDR3 is made up of 14 amino acids. This CDR3 reads CASSPWQGGYEQYF. CDR3 DNA sequence: TGTGCCAGCAGCCCGTGGCAGGGTGGGTACGAGCAGTACTTC.

This clonotype was found a few times. The chain joins TRBV4-1 to TRBJ2-5, with D tentatively TRBD2 (7 bases). The CDR3 sequence is 16 residues long. Per germline, CDR1 MGHRA and CDR2 YSYEKL. Deletions cut 4 bases from V and 5 bases from J, with 20 bases between. CDR3: CASSPLGGGAGETQYF. As DNA, the CDR3 is TGCGCCAGCAGCCCGTTGGGAGGGGGGGCCGGCGAGACCCAGTACTTC.